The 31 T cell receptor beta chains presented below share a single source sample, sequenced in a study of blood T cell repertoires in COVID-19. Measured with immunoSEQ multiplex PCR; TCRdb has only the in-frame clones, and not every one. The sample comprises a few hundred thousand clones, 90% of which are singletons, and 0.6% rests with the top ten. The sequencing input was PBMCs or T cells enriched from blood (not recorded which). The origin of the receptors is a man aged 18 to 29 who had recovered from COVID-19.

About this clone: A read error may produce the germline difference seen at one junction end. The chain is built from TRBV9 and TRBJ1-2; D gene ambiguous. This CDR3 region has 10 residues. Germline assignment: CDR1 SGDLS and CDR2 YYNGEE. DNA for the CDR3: TGTGCCAGCAGCCCCGACACAGAGCGGTTC. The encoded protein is CASSPDTERF.

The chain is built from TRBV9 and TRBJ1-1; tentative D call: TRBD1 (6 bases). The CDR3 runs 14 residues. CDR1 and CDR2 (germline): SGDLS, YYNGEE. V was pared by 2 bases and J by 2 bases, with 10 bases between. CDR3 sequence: CASSVLDRNTEAFF. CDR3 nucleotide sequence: TGTGCCAGCAGCGTCCTGGACAGAAACACTGAAGCTTTCTTT.

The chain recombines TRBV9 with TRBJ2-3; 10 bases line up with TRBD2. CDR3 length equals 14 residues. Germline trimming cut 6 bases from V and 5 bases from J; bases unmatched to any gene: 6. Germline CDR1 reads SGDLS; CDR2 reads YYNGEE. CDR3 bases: TGTGCCAGCAATCGAGCGGGGGGGCTAGATACGCAGTATTTT. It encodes CASNRAGGLDTQYF.

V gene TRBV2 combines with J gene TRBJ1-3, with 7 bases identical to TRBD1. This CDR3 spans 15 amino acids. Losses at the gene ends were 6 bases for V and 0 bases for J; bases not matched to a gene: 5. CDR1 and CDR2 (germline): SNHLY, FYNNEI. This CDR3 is CASRAGQSSGNTIYF. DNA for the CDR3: TGTGCCAGCAGGGCGGGACAGAGCTCTGGAAACACCATATATTTT.

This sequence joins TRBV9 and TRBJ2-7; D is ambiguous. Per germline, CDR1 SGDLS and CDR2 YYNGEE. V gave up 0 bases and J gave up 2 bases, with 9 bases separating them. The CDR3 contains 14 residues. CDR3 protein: CASSVGPGPYEQYF. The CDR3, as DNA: TGTGCCAGCAGCGTAGGGCCAGGTCCCTACGAGCAGTACTTC.

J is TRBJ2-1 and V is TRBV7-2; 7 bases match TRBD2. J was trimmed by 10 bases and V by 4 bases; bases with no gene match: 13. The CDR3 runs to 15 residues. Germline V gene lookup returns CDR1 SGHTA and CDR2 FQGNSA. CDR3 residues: CASSSGPTAGIEQFF. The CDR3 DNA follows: TGTGCCAGCAGCTCAGGACCGACAGCGGGGATAGAGCAGTTCTTC.

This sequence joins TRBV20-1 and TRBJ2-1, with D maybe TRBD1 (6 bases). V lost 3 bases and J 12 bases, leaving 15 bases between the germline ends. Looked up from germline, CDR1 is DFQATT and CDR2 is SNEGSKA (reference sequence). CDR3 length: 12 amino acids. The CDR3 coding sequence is TGCAGTGCTAGTTTACAGGGTTTTGTGCAGTTCTTC. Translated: CSASLQGFVQFF.

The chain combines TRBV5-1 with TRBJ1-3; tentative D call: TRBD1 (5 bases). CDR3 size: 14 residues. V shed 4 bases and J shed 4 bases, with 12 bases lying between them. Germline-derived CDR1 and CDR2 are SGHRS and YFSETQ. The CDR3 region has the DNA TGCGCCAGCAGCACCGGAGGGGTCGGAAACACCATATATTTT. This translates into CASSTGGVGNTIYF. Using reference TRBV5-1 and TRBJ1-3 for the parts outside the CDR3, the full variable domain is KAGVTQTPRYLIKTRGQQVTLSCSPISGHRSVSWYQQTPGQGLQFLFEYFSETQRNKGNFPGRFSGRQFSNSRSEMNVSTLELGDSALYLCASSTGGVGNTIYFGEGSWLTVV.

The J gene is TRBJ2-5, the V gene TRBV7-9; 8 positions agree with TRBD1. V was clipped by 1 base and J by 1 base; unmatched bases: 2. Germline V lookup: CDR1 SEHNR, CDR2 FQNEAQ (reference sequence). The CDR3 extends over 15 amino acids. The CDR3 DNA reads TGTGCCAGCAGCTTAGATGGACAGGGCCAAGAGACCCAGTACTTC. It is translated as CASSLDGQGQETQYF.

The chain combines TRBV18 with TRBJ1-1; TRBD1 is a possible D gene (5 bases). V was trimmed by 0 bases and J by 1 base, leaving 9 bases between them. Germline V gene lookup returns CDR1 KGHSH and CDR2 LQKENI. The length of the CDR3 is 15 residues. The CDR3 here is CASSPPTGGNTEAFF. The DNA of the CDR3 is TGTGCCAGCTCACCACCTACCGGGGGGAACACTGAAGCTTTCTTT. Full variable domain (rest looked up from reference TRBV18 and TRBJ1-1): NAGVMQNPRHLVRRRGQEARLRCSPMKGHSHVYWYRQLPEEGLKFMVYLQKENIIDESGMPKERFSAEFPKEGPSILRIQQVVRGDSAAYFCASSPPTGGNTEAFFGQGTRLTVV.

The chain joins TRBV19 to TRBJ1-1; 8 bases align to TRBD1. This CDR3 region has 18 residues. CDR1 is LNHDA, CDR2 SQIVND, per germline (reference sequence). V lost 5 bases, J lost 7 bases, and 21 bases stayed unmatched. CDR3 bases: TGTGCCAGTAGTCCGAACCGGACAGGGAAGTCTCACCGCGTTGAAGCTTTCTTT. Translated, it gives CASSPNRTGKSHRVEAFF.

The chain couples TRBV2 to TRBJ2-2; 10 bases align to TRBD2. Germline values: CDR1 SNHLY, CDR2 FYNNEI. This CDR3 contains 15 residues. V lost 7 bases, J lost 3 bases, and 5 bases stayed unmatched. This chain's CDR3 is CASKEAGGDTGELFF. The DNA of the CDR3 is TGTGCCAGCAAGGAAGCGGGAGGGGACACCGGGGAGCTGTTTTTT.

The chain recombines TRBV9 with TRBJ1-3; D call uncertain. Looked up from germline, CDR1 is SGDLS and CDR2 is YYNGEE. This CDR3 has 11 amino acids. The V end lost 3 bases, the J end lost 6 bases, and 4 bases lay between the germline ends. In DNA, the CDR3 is TGTGCCAGCAGCGCAGAAAACACCATATATTTT. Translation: CASSAENTIYF.

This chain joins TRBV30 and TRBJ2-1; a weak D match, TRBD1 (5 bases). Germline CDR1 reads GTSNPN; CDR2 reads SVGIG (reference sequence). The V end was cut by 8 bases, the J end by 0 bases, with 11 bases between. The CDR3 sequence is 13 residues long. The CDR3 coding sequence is TGTGCCCAAGGCAGGGACTCCTACAATGAGCAGTTCTTC. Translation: CAQGRDSYNEQFF.

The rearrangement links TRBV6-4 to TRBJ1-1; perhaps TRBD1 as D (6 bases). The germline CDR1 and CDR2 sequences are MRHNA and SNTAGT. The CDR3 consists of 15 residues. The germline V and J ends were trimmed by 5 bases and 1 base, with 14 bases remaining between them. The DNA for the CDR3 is TGTGCCAGCAGTAGGGAGGGGGGAAAGAACACTGAAGCTTTCTTT. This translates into CASSREGGKNTEAFF.

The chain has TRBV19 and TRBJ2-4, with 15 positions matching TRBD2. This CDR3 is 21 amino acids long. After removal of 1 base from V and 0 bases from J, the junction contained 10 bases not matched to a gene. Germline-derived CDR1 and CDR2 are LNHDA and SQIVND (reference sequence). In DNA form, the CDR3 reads TGTGCCAGTAGTATAGGGGGACTAGCGGGAGGCGATCGGGTAGCCAAAAACATTCAGTACTTC. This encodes CASSIGGLAGGDRVAKNIQYF. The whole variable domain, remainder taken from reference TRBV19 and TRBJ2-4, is DGGITQSPKYLFRKEGQNVTLSCEQNLNHDAMYWYRQDPGQGLRLIYYSQIVNDFQKGDIAEGYSVSREKKESFPLTVTSAQKNPTAFYLCASSIGGLAGGDRVAKNIQYFGAGTRLSVL.

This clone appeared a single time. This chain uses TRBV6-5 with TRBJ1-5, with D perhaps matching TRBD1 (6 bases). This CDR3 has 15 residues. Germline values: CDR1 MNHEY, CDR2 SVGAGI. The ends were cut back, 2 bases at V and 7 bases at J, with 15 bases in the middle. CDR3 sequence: CASSYREGVGQPQHF. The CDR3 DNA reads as TGTGCCAGCAGTTACCGGGAGGGGGTAGGGCAGCCCCAGCATTTT.

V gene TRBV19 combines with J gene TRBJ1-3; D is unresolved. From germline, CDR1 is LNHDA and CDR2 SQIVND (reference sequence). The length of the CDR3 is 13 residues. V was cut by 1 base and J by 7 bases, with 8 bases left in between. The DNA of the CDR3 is TGTGCCAGTAGTATAGCTGACAAGAACACCATATATTTT. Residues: CASSIADKNTIYF.

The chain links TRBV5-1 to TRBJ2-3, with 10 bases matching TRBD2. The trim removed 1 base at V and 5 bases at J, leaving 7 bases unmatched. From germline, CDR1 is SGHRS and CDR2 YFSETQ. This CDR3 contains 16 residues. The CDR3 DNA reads TGCGCCAGCAGCTTGCTGAGCGGGAGGGATGAAGATACGCAGTATTTT. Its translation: CASSLLSGRDEDTQYF.

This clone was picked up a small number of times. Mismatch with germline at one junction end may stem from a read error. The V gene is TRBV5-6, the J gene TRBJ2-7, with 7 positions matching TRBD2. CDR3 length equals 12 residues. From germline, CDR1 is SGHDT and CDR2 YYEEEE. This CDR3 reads CASSSRDYKQYF. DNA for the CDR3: TGTGCCAGCAGCAGCCGGGACTACAAGCAGTACTTC.

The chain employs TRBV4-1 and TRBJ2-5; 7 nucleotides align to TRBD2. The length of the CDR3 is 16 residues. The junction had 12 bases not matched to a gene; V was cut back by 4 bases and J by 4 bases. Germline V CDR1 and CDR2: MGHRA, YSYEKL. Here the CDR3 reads CASSLQRGGGPETQYF. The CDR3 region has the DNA TGCGCCAGCAGCCTTCAGCGGGGCGGAGGCCCAGAGACCCAGTACTTC.

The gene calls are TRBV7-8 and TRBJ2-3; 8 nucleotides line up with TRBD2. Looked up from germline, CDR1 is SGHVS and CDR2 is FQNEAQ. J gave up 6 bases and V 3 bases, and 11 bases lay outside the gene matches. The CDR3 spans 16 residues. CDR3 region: CASSLVTGGMRDTQYF. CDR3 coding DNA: TGTGCCAGCAGCTTGGTGACGGGGGGGATGAGGGATACGCAGTATTTT.

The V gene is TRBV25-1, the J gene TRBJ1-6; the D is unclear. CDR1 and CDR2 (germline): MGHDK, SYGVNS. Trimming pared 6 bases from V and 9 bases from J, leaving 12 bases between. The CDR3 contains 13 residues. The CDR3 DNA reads TGTGCCAGCAGGTTAACACGGGGTTCACCCCTCCACTTT. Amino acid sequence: CASRLTRGSPLHF.

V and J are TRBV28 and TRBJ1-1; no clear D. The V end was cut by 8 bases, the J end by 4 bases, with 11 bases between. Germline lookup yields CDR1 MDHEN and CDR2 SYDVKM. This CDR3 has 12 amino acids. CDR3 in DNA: TGTGCCAGCTCGCGGGGTCGCACTGAAGCTTTCTTT. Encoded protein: CASSRGRTEAFF. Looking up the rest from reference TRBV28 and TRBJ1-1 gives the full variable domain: DVKVTQSSRYLVKRTGEKVFLECVQDMDHENMFWYRQDPGLGLRLIYFSYDVKMKEKGDIPEGYSVSREKKERFSLILESASTNQTSMYLCASSRGRTEAFFGQGTRLTVV.

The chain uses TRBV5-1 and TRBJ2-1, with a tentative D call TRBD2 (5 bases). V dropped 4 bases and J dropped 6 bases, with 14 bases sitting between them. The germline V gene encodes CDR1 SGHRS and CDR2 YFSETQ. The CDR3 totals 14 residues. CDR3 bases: TGCGCCAGCAGCGGGAGTATGATTGCCAATGAGCAGTTCTTC. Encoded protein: CASSGSMIANEQFF.

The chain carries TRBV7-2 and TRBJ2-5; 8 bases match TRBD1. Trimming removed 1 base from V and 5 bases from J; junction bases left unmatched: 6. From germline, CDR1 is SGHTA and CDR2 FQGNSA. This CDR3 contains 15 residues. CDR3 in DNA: TGTGCCAGCAGCTTAGGGCTCAGGGGGCTGGAGACCCAGTACTTC. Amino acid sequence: CASSLGLRGLETQYF.

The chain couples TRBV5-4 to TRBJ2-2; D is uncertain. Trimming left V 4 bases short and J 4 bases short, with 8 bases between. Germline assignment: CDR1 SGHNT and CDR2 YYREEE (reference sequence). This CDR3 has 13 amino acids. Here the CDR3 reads CASSDFTTGELFF. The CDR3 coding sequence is TGTGCCAGCAGCGACTTCACCACCGGGGAGCTGTTTTTT.

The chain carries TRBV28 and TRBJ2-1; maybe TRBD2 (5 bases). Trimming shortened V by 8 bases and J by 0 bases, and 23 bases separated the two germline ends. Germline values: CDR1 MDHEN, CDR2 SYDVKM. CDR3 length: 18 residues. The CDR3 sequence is CASPAGNFPPSSYNEQFF. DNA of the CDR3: TGTGCCAGCCCGGCCGGGAACTTTCCGCCAAGCTCCTACAATGAGCAGTTCTTC.

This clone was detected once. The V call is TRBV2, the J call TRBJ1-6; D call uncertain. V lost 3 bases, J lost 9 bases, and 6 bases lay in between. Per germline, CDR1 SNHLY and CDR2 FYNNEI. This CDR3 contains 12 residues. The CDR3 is CASSDEASPLHF. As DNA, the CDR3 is TGTGCCAGCAGTGACGAGGCTTCACCCCTCCACTTT.

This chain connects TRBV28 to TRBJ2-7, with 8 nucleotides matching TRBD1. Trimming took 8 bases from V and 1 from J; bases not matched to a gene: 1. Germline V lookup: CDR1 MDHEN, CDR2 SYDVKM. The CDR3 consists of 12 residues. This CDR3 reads CASGQGSYEQYF. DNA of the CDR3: TGTGCCAGCGGACAGGGTTCCTACGAGCAGTACTTC.

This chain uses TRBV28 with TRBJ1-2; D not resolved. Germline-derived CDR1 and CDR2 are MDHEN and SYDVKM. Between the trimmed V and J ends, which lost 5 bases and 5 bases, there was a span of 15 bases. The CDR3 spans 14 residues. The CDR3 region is CASSDGSWRYGYTF. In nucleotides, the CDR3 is TGTGCCAGCAGTGACGGCAGCTGGAGATATGGCTACACCTTC.